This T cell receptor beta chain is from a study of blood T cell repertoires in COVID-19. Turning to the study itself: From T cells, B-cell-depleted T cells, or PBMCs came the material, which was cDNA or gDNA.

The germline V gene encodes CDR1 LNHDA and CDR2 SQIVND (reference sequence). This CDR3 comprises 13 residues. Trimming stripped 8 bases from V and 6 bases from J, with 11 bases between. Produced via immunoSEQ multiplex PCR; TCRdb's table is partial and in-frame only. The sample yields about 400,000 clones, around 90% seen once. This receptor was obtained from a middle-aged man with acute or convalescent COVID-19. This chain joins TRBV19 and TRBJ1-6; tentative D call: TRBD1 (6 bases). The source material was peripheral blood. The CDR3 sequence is CASSDRRNSPLHF. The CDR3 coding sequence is TGTGCCAGTTCCGACAGGCGTAATTCACCCCTCCACTTT.